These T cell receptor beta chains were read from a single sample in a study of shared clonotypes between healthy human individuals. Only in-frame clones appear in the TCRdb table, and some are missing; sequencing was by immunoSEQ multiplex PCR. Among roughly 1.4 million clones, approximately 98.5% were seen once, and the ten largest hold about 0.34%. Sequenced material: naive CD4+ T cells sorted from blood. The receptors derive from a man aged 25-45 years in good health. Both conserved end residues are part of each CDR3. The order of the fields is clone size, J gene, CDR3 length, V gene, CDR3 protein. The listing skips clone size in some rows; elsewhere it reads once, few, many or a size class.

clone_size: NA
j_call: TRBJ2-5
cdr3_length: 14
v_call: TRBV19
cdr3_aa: CASSPGLATETQYF

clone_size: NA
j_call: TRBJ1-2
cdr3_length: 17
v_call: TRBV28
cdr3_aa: CASSLMGTGAAGYGYTF

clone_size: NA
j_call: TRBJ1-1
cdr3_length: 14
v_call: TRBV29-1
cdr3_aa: CSVLQSPRETEAFF

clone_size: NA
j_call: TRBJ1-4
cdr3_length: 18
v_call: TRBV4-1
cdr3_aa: CASSQEQSKQGVREKLFF

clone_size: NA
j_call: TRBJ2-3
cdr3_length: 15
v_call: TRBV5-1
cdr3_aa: CASSLQGASTDTQYF

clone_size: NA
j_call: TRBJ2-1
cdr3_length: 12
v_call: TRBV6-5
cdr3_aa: CASSYDGARRFF

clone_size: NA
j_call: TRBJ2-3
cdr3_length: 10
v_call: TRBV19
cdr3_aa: CASSMDTQYF

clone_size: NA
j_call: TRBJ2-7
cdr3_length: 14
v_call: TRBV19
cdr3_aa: CASSIGLAHYEQYF

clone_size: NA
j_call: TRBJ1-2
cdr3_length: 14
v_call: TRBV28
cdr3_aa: CASRLPDTNYGYTF

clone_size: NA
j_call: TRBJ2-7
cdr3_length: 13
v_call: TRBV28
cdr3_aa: CATRLAGGYEQYF

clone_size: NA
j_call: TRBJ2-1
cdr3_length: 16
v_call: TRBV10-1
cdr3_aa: CASSDPGTGSYNEQFF

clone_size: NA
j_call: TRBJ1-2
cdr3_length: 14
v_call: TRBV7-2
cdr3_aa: CASSPAGQGYGYTF

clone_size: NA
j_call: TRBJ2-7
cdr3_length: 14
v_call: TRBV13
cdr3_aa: CASSAVPGNYEQYF

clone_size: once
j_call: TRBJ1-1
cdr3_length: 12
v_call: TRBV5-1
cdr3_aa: CASWEGRTEAFF

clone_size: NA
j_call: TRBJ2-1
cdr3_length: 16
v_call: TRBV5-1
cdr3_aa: CASSLSLGQGDNEQFF

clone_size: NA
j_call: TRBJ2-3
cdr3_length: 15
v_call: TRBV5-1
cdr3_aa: CASSFNRGDTDTQYF

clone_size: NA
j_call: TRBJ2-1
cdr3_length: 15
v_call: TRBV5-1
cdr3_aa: CASSLGAGSYNEQFF

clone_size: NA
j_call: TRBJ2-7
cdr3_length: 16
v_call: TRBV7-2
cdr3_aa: CASSLAAARASYEQYF

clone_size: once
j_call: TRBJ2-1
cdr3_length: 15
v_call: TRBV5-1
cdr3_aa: CASSLAGGHSGEQFF

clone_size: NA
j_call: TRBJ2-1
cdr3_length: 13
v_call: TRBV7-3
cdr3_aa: CASSPRLHNEQFF

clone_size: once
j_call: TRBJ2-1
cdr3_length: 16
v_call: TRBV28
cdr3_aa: CASNPWWTSGRDEQFF

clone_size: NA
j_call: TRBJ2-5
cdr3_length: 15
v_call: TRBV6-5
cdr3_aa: CASSYSNLKQETQYF

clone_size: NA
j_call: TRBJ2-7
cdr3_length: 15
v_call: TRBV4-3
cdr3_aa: CASSQVAGGVYEQYF

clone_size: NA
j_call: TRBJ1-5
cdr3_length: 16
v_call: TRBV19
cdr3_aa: CASSRGQVYSNQPQHF

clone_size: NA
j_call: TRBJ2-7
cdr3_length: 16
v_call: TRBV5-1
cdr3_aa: CASSLGLVGRASEQYF

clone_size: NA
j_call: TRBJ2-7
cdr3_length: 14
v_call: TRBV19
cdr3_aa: CASMGDGVPYEQYF

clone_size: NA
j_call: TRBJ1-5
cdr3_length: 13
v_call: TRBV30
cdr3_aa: CAWRAGDDQPQHF

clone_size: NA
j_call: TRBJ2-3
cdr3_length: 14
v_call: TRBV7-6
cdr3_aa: CASSPTSYPDTQYF

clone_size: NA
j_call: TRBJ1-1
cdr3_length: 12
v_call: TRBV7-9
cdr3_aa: CASSQGTPEAFF

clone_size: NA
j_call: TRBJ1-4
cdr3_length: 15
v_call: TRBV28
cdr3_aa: CASSLPQGTNEKLFF

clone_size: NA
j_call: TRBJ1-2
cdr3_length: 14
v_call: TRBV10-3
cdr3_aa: CAITPDGANYGYTF

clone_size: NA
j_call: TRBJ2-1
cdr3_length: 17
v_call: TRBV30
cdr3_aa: CAWSTKTSGGYLDEQFF

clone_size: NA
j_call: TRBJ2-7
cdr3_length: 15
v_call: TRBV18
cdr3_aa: CASSPGTGGTYEQYF

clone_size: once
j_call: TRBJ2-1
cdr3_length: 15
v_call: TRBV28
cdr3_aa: CASSYGDREYNEQFF

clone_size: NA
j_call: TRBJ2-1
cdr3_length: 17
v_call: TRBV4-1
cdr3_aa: CASSQGGGTPSYNEQFF

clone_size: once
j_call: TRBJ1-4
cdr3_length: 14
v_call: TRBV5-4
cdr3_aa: CASSSTGGSEKLFF

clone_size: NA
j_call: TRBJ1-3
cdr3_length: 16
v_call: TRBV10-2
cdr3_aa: CASSVTGLSSGNTIYF

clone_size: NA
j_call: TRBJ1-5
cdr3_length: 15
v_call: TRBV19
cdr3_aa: CASTISGNSNQPQHF

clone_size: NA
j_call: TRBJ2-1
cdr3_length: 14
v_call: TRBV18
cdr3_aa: CASSLTLDRGLQFF

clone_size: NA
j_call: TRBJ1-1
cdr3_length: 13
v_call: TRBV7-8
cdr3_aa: CASSSGRNTEAFF

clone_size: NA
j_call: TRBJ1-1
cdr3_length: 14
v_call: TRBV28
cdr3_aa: CASTRDLVNTEAFF